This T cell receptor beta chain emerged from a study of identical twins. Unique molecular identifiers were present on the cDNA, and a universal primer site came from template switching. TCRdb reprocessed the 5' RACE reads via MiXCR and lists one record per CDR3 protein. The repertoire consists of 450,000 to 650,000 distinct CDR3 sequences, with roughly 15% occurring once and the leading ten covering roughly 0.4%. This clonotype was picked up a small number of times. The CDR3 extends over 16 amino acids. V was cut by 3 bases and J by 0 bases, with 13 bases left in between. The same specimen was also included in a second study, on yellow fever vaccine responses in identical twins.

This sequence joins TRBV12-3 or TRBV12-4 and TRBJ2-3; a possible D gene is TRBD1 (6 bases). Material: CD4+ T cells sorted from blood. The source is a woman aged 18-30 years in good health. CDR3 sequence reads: CASSFSAGASTDTQYF. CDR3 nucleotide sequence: TGTGCCAGCAGTTTTTCTGCAGGGGCAAGCACAGATACGCAGTATTTT.